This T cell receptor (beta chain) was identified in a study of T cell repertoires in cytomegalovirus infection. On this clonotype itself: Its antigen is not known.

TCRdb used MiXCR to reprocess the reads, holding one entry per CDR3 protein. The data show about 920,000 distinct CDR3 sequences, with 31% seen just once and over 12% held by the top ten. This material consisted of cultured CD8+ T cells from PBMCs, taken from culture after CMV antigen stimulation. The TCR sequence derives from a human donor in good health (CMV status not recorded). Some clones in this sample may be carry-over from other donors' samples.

The CDR3 sequence is CASSLDPAPVPDTQYF. CDR3 sequence (DNA): TGTGCCAGCAGCTTAGATCCGGCCCCCGTGCCAGATACGCAGTATTTT. V usage is TRBV7-2 and J usage is TRBJ2-3, with no clear D. CDR3 length: 16 amino acids. V was clipped by 1 base and J by 4 bases, with 15 bases between them. The V gene's germline CDR1 is SGHTA and CDR2 FQGNSA.